The text below deals with one T cell receptor (beta chain). Antigen unknown. This record belongs to a study of blood T cells in healthy people across ages. Study-wide points: One million T cells yielded diversity estimates that were considered underestimates. PBMCs went unsorted, and a conclusive naive versus antigen-experienced comparison was therefore prevented.

A sample-barcoded 5' primer and a J-beta primer mix were used in a second PCR of about 6 to 11 cycles. One entry per CDR3 protein, called by TCRdb with MiXCR from the 5' RACE reads. The sample shows about 1.6 million distinct CDR3 sequences, 30% to 40% of them seen only once. Germline V gene sequence: CDR1 DFQATT, CDR2 SNEGSKA (reference sequence). The V and J ends lost 0 bases and 8 bases, in that order; junction bases with no gene match: 16. This CDR3 region has 18 residues. The chain uses TRBV20-1 and TRBJ2-1; 10 nucleotides line up with TRBD2. The sequenced sample consisted of blood. This TCR was sampled from a woman younger than 45 in good health. CDR3 DNA sequence: TGCAGTGCTAGAGATCCCCGAAGAGCGGGGGGGCCGGGTTATGAGCAGTTCTTC. This sequence encodes CSARDPRRAGGPGYEQFF.